This passage covers 5 T cell receptor beta chains from one sample sequenced in a study of identical twins (dated by TCRdb to the mid-2010s). Library construction relied on 5' RACE. TCRdb names Illumina HiSeq 2000 as the instrument used. TCRdb reworked the public reads: Q25 trimming with fastp, MiXCR clone assembly, productive beta chains retained. For every CDR3 protein sequence, its rows merge into one entry that carries the most common genes and DNA. A total of fewer than 550,000 distinct CDR3 sequences appear in this sample, around 15% of them only once. The top ten constitute roughly 0.46% of the sample. Another study also made use of these data, one on yellow fever vaccine responses in identical twins.

The material sequenced was CD4+ T cells sorted from blood. The receptors were sampled from a woman aged 18-29 years in good health.

The gene calls are TRBV7-9 and TRBJ2-1; 10 positions agree with TRBD2. CDR1 is SEHNR and CDR2 is FQNEAQ in the germline V gene (reference sequence). The trim removed 1 base at V and 5 bases at J, leaving 5 bases unmatched. CDR3 size: 16 residues. CDR3 coding DNA: TGTGCCAGCAGCTTAGGCAGCGGGAGGGCCCACAATGAGCAGTTCTTC. Residues: CASSLGSGRAHNEQFF. Full variable domain (rest looked up from reference TRBV7-9 and TRBJ2-1): DTGVSQNPRHKITKRGQNVTFRCDPISEHNRLYWYRQTLGQGPEFLTYFQNEAQLEKSRLLSDRFSAERPKGSFSTLEIQRTEQGDSAMYLCASSLGSGRAHNEQFFGPGTRLTVL.

In its sample, this clonotype was seen a few times. V gene TRBV10-3 combines with J gene TRBJ2-7, with TRBD2 matching 7 bases. This CDR3 region has 14 residues. Trimming took 1 base from V and 3 from J; bases not matched to a gene: 3. In germline, CDR1 is ENHRY, CDR2 SYGVKD. The DNA of the CDR3 is TGTGCCATCAGTGAGTTGGCGGGGGACTACGAGCAGTACTTC. It codes for CAISELAGDYEQYF.

The chain is built from TRBV18 and TRBJ1-5; 7 positions match TRBD1. CDR1 is KGHSH and CDR2 is LQKENI in the germline V gene. The CDR3 is 16 residues long. Losses at the gene ends were 0 bases for V and 2 bases for J; bases not matched to a gene: 4. The CDR3 spells CASSPPGTVGNQPQHF. Written as DNA, the CDR3 is TGTGCCAGCTCACCACCAGGGACAGTGGGCAATCAGCCCCAGCATTTT.

The rearrangement uses TRBV5-1 and TRBJ2-1, with D perhaps TRBD2 (6 bases). The CDR3 is made up of 15 amino acids. Looked up from germline, CDR1 is SGHRS and CDR2 is YFSETQ. V was trimmed by 7 bases and J by 5 bases, leaving 19 bases between them. CDR3 region: CASSGGDNINNEQFF. CDR3 sequence (DNA): TGCGCCAGCTCCGGAGGGGATAATATAAACAATGAGCAGTTCTTC. Looking up the rest from reference TRBV5-1 and TRBJ2-1 gives the full variable domain: KAGVTQTPRYLIKTRGQQVTLSCSPISGHRSVSWYQQTPGQGLQFLFEYFSETQRNKGNFPGRFSGRQFSNSRSEMNVSTLELGDSALYLCASSGGDNINNEQFFGPGTRLTVL.

The CDR3 bases are TGTGCCAGCAGCTTAGAAGGGACAGGCACCACAGATACGCAGTATTTT. This encodes CASSLEGTGTTDTQYF. The V call is TRBV7-9, the J call TRBJ2-3, with 8 nucleotides matching TRBD1. The CDR3 length is 16 residues. Trimming removed 1 base from V and 2 bases from J; junction bases left unmatched: 5. The germline V gene has CDR1 SEHNR and CDR2 FQNEAQ (reference sequence).